This TCR beta chain was recorded in a study of technical replicates of blood from a handful of donors (dated by TCRdb to 2016 to 2017). Notes on this clone: No cognate antigen has been identified for it. Base qualities are missing; no much larger clone stands one base away.

Libraries came from the immunoSEQ multiplex PCR assay. As stored in TCRdb, this immuneACCESS dataset retains in-frame rearrangements with V and J assigned. A fraction of the clones does not appear; measured against another copy, unresolved V genes explain less than half of the discrepancy, and the remainder lacks a known reason. Across this sample there are fewer than 90,000 clones, with roughly 90% seen only once. 0.41% of the sample is held by the ten biggest clonotypes. Taken from the germline V gene, the CDR1 and CDR2 loops are LGHNA and YNFKEQ. Measured from the cysteine to the phenylalanine, the CDR3 is 16 residues long. The read is trimmed to its CDR3 DNA, 48 bases read in frame from base 1. The V and J ends are trimmed by 4 bases and 3 bases, leaving 16 bases between them.

The chain is made from TRBV4-2 and TRBJ2-1; the D segment could be TRBD2, given 6 matching bases. The source of this sequence is a human donor in good health. Material for sequencing was T cells isolated from PBMCs. The encoded CDR3 is CASSLWGGVLYNEQFF. The DNA is as follows: TGTGCCAGCAGCCTCTGGGGCGGGGTCCTCTACAATGAGCAGTTCTTC.